A single TCR beta chain is shown here with its context. What it recognizes is unknown. This entry belongs to a study of shared clonotypes between healthy human individuals. On the study more broadly: Serving as donors were two women and a few men, whose ages spanned 18 to 49. Each donor's CD8 memory used one plate, CD8 naive two, each CD4 subset three.

Study-level findings and limits: Shared across a few donors were approximately 5% of the naive CD4 clonotypes. Measured sharing among donors was expected to vary with sequencing depth.

The assay was immunoSEQ multiplex PCR, and TCRdb's table has in-frame clones only and misses some. The sample holds 90,000 to 120,000 clones, roughly two thirds seen once. The sample taken for sequencing was memory CD8+ T cells sorted from blood. Subset of the sample: CD45RO+ cells pooled with CCR7-negative TemRA cells. The TCR originated in a woman aged 30 to 39 in good health.

The DNA for the CDR3 is TGTGCCAGCCGGAATTCGGCTGACTCTGGAAACACCATATATTTT. Amino acids: CASRNSADSGNTIYF. The chain carries TRBV7-9 and TRBJ1-3; no definite D call. CDR1 is SEHNR and CDR2 is FQNEAQ in the germline V gene (reference sequence). The CDR3 runs to 15 residues. The V gene lost 8 bases and the J gene lost 0 bases, with 14 bases spanning the gap.